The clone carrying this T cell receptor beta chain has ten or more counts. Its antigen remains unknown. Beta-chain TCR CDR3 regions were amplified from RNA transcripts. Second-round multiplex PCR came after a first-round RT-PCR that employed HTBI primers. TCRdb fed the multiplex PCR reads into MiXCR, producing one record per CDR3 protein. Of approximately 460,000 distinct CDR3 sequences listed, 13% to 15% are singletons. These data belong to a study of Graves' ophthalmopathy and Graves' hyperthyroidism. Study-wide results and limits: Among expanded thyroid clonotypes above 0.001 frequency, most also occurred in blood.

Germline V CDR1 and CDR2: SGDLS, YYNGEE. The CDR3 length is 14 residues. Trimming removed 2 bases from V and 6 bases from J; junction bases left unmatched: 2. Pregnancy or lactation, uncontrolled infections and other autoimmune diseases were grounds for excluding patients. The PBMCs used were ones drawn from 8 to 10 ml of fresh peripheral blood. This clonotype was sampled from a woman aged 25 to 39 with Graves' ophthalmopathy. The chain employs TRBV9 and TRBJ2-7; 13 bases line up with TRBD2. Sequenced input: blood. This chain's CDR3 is CASSVRTSGGEQYF. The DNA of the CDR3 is TGTGCCAGCAGCGTGAGGACTAGCGGGGGCGAGCAGTACTTC.